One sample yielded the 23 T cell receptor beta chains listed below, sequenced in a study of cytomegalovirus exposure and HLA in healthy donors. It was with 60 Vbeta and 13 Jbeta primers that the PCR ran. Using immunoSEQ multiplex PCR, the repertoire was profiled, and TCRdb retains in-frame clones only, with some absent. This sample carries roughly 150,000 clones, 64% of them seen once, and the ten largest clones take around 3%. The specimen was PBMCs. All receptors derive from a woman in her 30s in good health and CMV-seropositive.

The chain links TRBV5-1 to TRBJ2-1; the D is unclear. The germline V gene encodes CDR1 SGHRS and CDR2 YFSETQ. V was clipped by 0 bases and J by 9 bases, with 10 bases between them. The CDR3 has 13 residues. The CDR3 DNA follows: TGCGCCAGCAGCTTGGAGGCCACGGGTGAGCAGTTCTTC. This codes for CASSLEATGEQFF.

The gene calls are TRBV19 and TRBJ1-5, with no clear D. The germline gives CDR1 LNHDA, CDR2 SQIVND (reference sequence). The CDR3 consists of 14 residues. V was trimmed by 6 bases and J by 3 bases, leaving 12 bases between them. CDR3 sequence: CASRPGIHNQPQHF. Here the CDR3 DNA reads TGTGCCAGTAGACCCGGGATACACAATCAGCCCCAGCATTTT.

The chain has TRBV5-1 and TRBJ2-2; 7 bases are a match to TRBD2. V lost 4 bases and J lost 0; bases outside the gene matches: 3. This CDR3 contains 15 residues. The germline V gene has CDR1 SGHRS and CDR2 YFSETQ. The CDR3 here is CASSGGVTNTGELFF. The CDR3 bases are TGCGCCAGCAGCGGGGGGGTCACGAACACCGGGGAGCTGTTTTTT.

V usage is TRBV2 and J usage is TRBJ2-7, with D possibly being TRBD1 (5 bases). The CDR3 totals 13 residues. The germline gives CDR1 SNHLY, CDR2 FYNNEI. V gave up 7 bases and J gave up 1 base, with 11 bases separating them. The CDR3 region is CASTTVLSYEQYF. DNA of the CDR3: TGTGCCAGCACGACAGTGCTATCCTACGAGCAGTACTTC.

DNA for the CDR3: TGTGCCAGTAGTATGCGGCTAGCGGGAGGGTGGAACACCGGGGAGCTGTTTTTT. It yields the protein CASSMRLAGGWNTGELFF. The chain uses TRBV19 and TRBJ2-2; 12 bases are a match to TRBD2. The V gene end was trimmed by 3 bases and the J gene end by 1 base; junction bases not matched to a gene: 6. CDR3 size: 18 residues. The V gene's germline CDR1 is LNHDA and CDR2 SQIVND (reference sequence).

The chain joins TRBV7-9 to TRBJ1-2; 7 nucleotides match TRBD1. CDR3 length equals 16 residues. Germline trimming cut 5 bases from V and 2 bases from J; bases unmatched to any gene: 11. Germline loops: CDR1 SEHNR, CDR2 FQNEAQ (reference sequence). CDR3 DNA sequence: TGTGCCAGCAGCCCACAGGGGCGTCAATCCAACTATGGCTACACCTTC. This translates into CASSPQGRQSNYGYTF. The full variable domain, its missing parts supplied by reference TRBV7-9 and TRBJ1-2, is DTGVSQNPRHKITKRGQNVTFRCDPISEHNRLYWYRQTLGQGPEFLTYFQNEAQLEKSRLLSDRFSAERPKGSFSTLEIQRTEQGDSAMYLCASSPQGRQSNYGYTFGSGTRLTVV.

In nucleotides, the CDR3 is TGTGCCAGCAGCTTAGAATCTTTGGGTGCGAGCGGGGGTTTTTACGAGCAGTACTTC. Translation gives CASSLESLGASGGFYEQYF. V and J are TRBV13 and TRBJ2-7, with 8 bases identical to TRBD2. With V trimmed by 1 base and J by 4 bases, 18 bases remained unmatched. Germline values: CDR1 PRHDT, CDR2 FYEKMQ (reference sequence). The CDR3 is 19 residues long.

The CDR3 protein is CASSRDTSTGELFF. For the CDR3, the DNA is TGTGCCAGCAGCCGGGACACTTCAACCGGGGAGCTGTTTTTT. The V gene is TRBV6-6, the J gene TRBJ2-2; a possible D gene is TRBD1 (6 bases). Germline-derived CDR1 and CDR2 are MNHNY and SVGAGI (reference sequence). V was pared by 6 bases and J by 5 bases, with 13 bases between. CDR3 length: 14 amino acids.

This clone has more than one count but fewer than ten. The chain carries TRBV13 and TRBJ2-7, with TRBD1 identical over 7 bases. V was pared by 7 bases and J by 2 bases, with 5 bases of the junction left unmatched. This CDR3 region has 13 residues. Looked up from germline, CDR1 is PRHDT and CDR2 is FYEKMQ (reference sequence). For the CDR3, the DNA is TGTGCCAGCACCGGGACAGTTCCCTACGAGCAGTACTTC. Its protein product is CASTGTVPYEQYF.

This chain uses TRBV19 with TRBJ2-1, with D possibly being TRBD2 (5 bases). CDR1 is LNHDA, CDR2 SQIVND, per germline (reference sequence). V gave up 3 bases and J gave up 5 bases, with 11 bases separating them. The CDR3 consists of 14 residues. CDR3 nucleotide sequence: TGTGCCAGTAGTATGACGGGGATTAACAATGAGCAGTTCTTC. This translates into CASSMTGINNEQFF. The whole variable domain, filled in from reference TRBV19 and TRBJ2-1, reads DGGITQSPKYLFRKEGQNVTLSCEQNLNHDAMYWYRQDPGQGLRLIYYSQIVNDFQKGDIAEGYSVSREKKESFPLTVTSAQKNPTAFYLCASSMTGINNEQFFGPGTRLTVL.

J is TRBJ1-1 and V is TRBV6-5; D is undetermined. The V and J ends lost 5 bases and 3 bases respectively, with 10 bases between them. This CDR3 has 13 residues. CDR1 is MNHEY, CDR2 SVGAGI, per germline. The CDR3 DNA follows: TGTGCCAGCAGTCCCGGGTTTTACACTGAAGCTTTCTTT. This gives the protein CASSPGFYTEAFF.

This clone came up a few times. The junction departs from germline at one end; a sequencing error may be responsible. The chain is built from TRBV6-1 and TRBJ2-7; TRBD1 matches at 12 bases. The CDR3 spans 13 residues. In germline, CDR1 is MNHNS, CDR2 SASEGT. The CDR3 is CASSGTSGTGGRF. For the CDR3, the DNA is TGTGCCAGCAGTGGCACTTCCGGGACAGGGGGCCGCTTC.

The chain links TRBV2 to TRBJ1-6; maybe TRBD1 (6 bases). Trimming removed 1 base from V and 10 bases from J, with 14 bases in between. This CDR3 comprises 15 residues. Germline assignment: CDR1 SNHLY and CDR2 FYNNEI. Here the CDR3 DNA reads TGTGCCAGCAGTGAAGGACAGGCGGGCTTGTCACCCCTCCACTTT. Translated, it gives CASSEGQAGLSPLHF.

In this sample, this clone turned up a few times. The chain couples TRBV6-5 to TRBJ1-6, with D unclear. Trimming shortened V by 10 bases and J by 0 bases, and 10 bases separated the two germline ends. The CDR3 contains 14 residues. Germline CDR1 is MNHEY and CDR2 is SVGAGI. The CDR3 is CATTASSYNSPLHF. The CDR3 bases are TGTGCCACCACTGCGAGCTCCTATAATTCACCCCTCCACTTT.

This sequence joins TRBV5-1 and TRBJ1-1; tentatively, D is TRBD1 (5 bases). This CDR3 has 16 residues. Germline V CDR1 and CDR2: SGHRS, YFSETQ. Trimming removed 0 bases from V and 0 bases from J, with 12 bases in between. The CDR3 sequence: CASSLAAGTMNTEAFF. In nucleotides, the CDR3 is TGCGCCAGCAGCTTGGCTGCGGGGACCATGAACACTGAAGCTTTCTTT.

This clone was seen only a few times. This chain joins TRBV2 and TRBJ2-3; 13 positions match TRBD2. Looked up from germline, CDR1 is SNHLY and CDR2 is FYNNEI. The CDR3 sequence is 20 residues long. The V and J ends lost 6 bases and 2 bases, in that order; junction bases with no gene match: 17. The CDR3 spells CASRRDRTTSGGRITDTQYF. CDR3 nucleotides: TGTGCCAGCAGACGGGATAGGACGACTAGCGGGGGGAGAATCACAGATACGCAGTATTTT.

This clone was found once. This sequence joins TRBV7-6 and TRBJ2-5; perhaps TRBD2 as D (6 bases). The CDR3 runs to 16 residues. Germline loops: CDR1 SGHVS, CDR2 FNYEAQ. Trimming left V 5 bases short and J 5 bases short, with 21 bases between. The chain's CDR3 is CASSVSPSAEGETQYF. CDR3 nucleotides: TGTGCCAGCAGCGTGAGCCCTAGCGCCGAGGGGGAGACCCAGTACTTC.

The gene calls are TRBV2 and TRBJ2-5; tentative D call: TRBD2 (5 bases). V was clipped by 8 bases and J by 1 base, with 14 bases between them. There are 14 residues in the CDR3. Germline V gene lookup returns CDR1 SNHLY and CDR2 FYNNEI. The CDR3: CASGWRGSQETQYF. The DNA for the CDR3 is TGTGCCAGCGGCTGGAGAGGGTCCCAAGAGACCCAGTACTTC.

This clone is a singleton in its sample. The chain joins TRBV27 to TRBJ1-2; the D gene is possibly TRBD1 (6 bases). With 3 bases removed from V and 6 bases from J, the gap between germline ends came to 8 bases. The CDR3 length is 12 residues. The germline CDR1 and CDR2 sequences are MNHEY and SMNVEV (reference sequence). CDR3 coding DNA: TGTGCCAGCAGTTTCAGGGGTGATGGCTACACCTTC. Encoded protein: CASSFRGDGYTF.

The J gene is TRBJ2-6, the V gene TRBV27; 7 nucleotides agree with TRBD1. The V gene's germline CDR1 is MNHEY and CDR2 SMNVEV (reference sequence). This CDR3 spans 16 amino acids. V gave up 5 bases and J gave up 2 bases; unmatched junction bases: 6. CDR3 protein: CASSTGTVAGANVLTF. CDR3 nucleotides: TGTGCCAGCAGTACCGGGACAGTGGCTGGGGCCAACGTCCTGACTTTC.

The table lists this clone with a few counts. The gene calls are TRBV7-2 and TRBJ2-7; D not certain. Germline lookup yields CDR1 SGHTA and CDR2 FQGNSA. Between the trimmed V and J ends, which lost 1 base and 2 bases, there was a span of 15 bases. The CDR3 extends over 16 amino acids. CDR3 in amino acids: CASSLVGSGGPYEQYF. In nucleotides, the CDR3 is TGTGCCAGCAGCTTAGTTGGGTCCGGCGGCCCCTACGAGCAGTACTTC.

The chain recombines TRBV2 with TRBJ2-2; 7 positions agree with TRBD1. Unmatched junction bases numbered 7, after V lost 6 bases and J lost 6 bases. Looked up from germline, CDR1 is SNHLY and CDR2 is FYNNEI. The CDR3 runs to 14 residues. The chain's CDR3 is CASRTGEGAGELFF. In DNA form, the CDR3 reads TGTGCCAGCAGAACAGGGGAAGGGGCCGGGGAGCTGTTTTTT. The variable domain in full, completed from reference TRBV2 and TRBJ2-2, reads EPEVTQTPSHQVTQMGQEVILRCVPISNHLYFYWYRQILGQKVEFLVSFYNNEISEKSEIFDDQFSVERPDGSNFTLKIRSTKLEDSAMYFCASRTGEGAGELFFGEGSRLTVL.

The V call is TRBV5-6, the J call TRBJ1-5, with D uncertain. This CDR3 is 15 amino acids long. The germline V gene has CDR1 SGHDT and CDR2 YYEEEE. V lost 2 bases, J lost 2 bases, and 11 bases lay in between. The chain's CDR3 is CASSFLGGGNQPQHF. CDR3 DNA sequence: TGTGCCAGCAGCTTCCTGGGTGGAGGCAATCAGCCCCAGCATTTT.